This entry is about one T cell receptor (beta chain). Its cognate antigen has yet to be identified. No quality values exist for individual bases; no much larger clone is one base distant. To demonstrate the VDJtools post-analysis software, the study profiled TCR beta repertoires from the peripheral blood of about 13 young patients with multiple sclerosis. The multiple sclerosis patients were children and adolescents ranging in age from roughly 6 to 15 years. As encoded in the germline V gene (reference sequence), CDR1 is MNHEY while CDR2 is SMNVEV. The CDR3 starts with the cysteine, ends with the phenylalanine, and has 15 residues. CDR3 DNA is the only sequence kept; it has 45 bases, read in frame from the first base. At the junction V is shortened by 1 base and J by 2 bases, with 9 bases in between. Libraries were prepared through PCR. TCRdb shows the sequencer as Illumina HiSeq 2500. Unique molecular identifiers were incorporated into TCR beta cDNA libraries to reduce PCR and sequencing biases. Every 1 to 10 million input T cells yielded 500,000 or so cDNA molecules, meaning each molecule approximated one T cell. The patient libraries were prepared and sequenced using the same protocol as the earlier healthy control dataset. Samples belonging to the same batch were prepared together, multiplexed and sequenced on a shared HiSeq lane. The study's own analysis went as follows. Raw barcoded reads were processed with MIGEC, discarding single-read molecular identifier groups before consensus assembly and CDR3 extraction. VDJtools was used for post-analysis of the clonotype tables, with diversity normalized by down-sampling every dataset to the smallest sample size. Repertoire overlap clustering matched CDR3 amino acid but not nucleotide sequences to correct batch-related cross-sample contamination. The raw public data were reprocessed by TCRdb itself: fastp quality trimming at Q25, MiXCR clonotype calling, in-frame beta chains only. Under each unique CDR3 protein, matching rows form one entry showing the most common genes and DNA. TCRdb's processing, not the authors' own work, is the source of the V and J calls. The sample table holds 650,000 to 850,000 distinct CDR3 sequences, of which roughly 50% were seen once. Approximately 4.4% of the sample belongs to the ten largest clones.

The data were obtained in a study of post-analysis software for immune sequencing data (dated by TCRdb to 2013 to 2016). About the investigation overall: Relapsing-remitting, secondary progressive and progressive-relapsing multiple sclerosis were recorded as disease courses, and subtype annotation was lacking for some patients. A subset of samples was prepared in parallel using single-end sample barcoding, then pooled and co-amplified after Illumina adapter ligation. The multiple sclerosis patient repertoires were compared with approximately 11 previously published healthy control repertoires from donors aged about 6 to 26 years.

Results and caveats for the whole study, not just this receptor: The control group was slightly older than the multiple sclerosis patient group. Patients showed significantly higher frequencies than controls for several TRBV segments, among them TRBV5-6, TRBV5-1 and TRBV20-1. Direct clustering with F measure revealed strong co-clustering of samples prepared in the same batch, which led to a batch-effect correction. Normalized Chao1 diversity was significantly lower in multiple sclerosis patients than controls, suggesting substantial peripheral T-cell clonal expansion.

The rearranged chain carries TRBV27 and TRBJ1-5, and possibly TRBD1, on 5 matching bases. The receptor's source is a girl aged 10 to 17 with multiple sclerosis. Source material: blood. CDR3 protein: CASSLFGAGNQPQHF. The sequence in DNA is TGTGCCAGCAGTTTATTCGGGGCAGGCAATCAGCCCCAGCATTTT.